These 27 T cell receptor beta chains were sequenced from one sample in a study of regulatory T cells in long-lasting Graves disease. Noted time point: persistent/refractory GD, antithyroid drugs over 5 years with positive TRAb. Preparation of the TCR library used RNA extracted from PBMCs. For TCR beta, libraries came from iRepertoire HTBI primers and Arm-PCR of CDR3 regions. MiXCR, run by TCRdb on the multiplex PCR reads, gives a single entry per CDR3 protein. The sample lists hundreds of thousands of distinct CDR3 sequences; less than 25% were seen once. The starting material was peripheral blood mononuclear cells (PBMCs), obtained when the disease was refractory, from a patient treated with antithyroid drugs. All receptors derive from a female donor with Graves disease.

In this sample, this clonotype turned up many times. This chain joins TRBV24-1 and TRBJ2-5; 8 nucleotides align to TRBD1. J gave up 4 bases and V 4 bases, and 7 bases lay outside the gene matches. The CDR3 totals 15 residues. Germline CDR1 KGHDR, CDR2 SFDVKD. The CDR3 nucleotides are TGTGCCACCAGTGACTGGACAGGGTTCGCAGAGACCCAGTACTTC. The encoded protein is CATSDWTGFAETQYF.

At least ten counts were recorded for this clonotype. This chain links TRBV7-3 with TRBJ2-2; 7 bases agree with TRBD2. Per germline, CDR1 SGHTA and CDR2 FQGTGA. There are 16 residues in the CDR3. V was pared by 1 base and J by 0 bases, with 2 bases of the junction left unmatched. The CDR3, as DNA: TGTGCCAGCAGCTTAAGAAGCGGGGCGAACACCGGGGAGCTGTTTTTT. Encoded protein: CASSLRSGANTGELFF. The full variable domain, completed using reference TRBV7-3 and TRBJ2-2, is GAGVSQTPSNKVTEKGKYVELRCDPISGHTALYWYRQSLGQGPEFLIYFQGTGAADDSGLPNDRFFAVRPEGSVSTLKIQRTERGDSAVYLCASSLRSGANTGELFFGEGSRLTVL.

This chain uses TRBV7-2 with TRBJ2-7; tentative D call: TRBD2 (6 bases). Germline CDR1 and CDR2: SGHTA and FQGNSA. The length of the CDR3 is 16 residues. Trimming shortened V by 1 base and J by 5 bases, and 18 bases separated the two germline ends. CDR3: CASSLGRRREYHEQYF. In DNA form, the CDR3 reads TGTGCCAGCAGCTTAGGTCGCAGGAGGGAGTACCACGAGCAGTACTTC.

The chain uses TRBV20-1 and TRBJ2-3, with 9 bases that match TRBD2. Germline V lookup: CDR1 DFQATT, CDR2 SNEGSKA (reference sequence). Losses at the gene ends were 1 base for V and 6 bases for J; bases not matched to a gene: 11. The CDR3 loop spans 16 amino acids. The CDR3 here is CSARVLLAGRRDTQYF. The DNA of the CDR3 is TGCAGTGCTAGAGTATTGCTAGCGGGAAGGAGGGATACGCAGTATTTT.

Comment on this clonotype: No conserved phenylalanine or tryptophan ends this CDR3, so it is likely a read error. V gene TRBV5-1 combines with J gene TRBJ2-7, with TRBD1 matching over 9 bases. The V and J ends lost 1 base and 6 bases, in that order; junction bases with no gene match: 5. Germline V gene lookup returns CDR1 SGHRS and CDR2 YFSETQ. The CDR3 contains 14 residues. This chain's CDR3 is CASSLRDRVAEQYL. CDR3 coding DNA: TGCGCCAGCAGCTTGAGGGACAGGGTGGCCGAGCAGTACCTC.

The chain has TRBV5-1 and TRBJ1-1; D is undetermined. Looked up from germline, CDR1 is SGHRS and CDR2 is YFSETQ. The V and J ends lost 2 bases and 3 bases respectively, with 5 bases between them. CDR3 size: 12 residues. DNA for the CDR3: TGCGCCAGCAGCTTACCGGACACTGAAGCTTTCTTT. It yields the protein CASSLPDTEAFF. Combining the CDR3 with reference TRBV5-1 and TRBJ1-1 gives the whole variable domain KAGVTQTPRYLIKTRGQQVTLSCSPISGHRSVSWYQQTPGQGLQFLFEYFSETQRNKGNFPGRFSGRQFSNSRSEMNVSTLELGDSALYLCASSLPDTEAFFGQGTRLTVV.

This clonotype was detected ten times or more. Here the CDR3 DNA reads TGCAGTGCTATGACTAGCGGGAGGGCCTACGAGCAGTACTTC. This codes for CSAMTSGRAYEQYF. The chain combines TRBV20-1 with TRBJ2-7; 14 bases line up with TRBD2. The CDR3 consists of 14 residues. Per the germline V gene, CDR1 is DFQATT and CDR2 is SNEGSKA (reference sequence). The junction had 1 base not matched to a gene; V was cut back by 4 bases and J by 2 bases.

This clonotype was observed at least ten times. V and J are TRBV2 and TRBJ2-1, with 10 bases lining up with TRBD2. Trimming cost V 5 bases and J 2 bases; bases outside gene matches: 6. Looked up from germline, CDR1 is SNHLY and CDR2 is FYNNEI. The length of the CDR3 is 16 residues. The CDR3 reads CASSSAGTSAYNEQFF. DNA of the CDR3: TGTGCCAGCAGTAGCGCCGGGACTAGCGCCTACAATGAGCAGTTCTTC. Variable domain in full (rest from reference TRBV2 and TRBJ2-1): EPEVTQTPSHQVTQMGQEVILRCVPISNHLYFYWYRQILGQKVEFLVSFYNNEISEKSEIFDDQFSVERPDGSNFTLKIRSTKLEDSAMYFCASSSAGTSAYNEQFFGPGTRLTVL.

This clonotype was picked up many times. CDR3 nucleotides: TGCAGCGTTGAGGAGGCAGGCTACGAGCAGTACTTC. Translating gives CSVEEAGYEQYF. The chain is built from TRBV29-1 and TRBJ2-7; tentative D call: TRBD2 (5 bases). Germline CDR1 and CDR2: SQVTM and ANQGSEA. V shed 3 bases and J shed 3 bases, with 9 bases lying between them. This CDR3 comprises 12 residues.

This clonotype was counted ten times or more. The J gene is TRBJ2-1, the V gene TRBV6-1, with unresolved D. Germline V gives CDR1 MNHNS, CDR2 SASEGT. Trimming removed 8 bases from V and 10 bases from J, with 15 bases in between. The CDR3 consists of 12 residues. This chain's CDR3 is CASSSQAWEQFF. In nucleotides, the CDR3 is TGTGCCAGCTCTTCTCAGGCCTGGGAGCAGTTCTTC.

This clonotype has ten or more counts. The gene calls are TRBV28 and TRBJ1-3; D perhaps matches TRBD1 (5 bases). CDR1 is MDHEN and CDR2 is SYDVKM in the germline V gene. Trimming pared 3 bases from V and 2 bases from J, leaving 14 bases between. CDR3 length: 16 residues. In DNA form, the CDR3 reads TGTGCCAGCAGTTTGTACCACGCCAGGGCTGGAAACACCATATATTTT. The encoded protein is CASSLYHARAGNTIYF. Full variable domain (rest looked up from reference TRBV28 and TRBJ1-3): DVKVTQSSRYLVKRTGEKVFLECVQDMDHENMFWYRQDPGLGLRLIYFSYDVKMKEKGDIPEGYSVSREKKERFSLILESASTNQTSMYLCASSLYHARAGNTIYFGEGSWLTVV.

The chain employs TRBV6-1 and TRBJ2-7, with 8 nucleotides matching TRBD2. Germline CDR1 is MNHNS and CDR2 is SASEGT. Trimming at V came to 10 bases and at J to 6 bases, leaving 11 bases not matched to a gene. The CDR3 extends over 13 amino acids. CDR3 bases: TGTGCCACCATAGCGGGACTCGGCGGCGAGCAGTACTTC. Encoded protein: CATIAGLGGEQYF.

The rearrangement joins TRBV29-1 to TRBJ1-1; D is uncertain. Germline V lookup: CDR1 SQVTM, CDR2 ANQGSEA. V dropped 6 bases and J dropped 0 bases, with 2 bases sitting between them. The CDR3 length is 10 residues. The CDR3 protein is CSVVNTEAFF. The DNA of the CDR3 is TGCAGCGTCGTGAACACTGAAGCTTTCTTT. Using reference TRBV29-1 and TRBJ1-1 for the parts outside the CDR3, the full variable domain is SAVISQKPSRDICQRGTSLTIQCQVDSQVTMMFWYRQQPGQSLTLIATANQGSEATYESGFVIDKFPISRPNLTFSTLTVSNMSPEDSSIYLCSVVNTEAFFGQGTRLTVV.

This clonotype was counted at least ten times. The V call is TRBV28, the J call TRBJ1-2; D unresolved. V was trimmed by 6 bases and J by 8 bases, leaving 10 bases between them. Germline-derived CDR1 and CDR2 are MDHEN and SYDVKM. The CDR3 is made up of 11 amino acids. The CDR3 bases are TGTGCCAGCAGACGGGCTTCGGGCTACACCTTC. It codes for CASRRASGYTF.

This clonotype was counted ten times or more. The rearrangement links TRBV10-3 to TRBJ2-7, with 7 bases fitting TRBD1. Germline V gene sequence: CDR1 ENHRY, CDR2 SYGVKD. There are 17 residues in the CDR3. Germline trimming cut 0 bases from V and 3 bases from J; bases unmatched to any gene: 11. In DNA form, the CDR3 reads TGTGCCATCAGTGAGTCAAATGACAGGGCCGTGATCTACGAGCAGTACTTC. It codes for CAISESNDRAVIYEQYF.

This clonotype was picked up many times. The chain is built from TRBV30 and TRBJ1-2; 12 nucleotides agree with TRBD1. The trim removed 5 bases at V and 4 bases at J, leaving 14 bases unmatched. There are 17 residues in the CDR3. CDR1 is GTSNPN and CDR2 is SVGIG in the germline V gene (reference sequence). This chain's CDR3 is CAWSLSGTGGKGYGYTF. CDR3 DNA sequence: TGTGCCTGGTCCTTATCCGGGACAGGGGGCAAGGGCTATGGCTACACCTTC.

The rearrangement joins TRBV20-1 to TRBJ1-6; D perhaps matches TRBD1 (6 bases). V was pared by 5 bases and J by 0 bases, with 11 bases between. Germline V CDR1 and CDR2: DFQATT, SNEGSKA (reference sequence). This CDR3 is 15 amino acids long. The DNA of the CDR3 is TGCAGTGCTGTGGGACATCGCTCCTATAATTCACCCCTCCACTTT. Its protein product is CSAVGHRSYNSPLHF.

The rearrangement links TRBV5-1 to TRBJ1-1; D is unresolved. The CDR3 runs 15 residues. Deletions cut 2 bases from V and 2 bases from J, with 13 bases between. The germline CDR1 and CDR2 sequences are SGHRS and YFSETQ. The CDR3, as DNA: TGCGCCAGCAGCTTACCGGGGTTAGGAAACACTGAAGCTTTCTTT. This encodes CASSLPGLGNTEAFF.

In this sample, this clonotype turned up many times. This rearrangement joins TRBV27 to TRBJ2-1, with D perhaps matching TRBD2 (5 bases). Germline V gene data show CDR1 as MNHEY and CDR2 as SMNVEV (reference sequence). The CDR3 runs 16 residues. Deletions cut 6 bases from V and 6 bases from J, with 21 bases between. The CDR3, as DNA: TGTGCCAGCAGCCCGAACGGAGGCCTATGGGTCAATGAGCAGTTCTTC. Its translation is CASSPNGGLWVNEQFF.

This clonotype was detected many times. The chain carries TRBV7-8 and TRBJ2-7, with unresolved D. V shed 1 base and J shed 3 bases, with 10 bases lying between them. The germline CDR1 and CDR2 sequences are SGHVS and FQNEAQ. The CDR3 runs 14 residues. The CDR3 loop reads CASSLEVRNYEQYF. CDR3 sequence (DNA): TGTGCCAGCAGCTTAGAAGTCAGAAACTACGAGCAGTACTTC.

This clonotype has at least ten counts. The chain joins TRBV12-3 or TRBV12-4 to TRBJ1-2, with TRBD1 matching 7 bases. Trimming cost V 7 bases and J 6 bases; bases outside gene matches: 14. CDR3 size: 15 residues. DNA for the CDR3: TGTGCCAGCACAAACCAGGTGGGAGGGGGCAATGGCTACACCTTC. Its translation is CASTNQVGGGNGYTF.

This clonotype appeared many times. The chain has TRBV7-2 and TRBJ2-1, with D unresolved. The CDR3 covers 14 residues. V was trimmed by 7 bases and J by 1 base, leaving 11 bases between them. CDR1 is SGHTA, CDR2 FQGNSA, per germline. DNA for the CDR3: TGTGCCAGCAAAGGTTTGGGTTCCTACAATGAGCAGTTCTTC. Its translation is CASKGLGSYNEQFF.

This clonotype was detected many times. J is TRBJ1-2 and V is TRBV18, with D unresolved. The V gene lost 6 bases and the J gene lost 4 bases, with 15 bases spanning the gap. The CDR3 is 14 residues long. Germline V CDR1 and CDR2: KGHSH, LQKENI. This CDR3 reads CASSLRGAFYGYTF. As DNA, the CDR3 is TGTGCCAGCTCCCTCCGGGGTGCCTTCTATGGCTACACCTTC.

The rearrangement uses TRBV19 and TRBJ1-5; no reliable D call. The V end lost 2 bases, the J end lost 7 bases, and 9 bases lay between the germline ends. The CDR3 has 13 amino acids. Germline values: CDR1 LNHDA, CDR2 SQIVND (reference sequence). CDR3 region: CASSISGVQPQHF. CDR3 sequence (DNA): TGTGCCAGTAGTATATCGGGAGTGCAGCCCCAGCATTTT.

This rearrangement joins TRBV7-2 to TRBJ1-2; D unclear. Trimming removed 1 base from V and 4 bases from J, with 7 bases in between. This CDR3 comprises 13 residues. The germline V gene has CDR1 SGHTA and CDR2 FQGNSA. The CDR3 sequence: CASSLGGVYGYTF. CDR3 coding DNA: TGTGCCAGCAGCTTAGGGGGAGTCTATGGCTACACCTTC.

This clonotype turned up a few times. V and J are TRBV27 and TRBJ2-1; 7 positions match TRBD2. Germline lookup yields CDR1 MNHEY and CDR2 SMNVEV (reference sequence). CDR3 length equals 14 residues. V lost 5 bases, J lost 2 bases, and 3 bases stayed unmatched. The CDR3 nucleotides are TGTGCCAGCAGTAGGACTAGTACCTACAATGAGCAGTTCTTC. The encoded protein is CASSRTSTYNEQFF.

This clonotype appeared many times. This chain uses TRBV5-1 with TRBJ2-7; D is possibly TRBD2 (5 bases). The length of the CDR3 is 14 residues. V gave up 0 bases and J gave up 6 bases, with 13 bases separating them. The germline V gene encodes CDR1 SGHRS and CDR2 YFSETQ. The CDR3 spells CASSLVGGWSEQYF. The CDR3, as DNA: TGCGCCAGCAGCTTGGTCGGAGGTTGGAGCGAGCAGTACTTC.